Reported below is one T cell receptor beta chain. This record comes from a study of control samples from healthy donors and cancer patients. The method was immunoSEQ multiplex PCR; TCRdb's version includes in-frame clones alone and lacks a portion of them. In the table there are 20,000 to 30,000 clones, under 95% of which are singletons. The germline CDR1 and CDR2 sequences are SGHNT and YYREEE (reference sequence). The CDR3 loop spans 13 amino acids. V was clipped by 5 bases and J by 8 bases; unmatched bases: 8. The sequence was obtained from a man aged 45-65 years with lung cancer. Sequencing input: PBMCs. This chain links TRBV5-4 with TRBJ1-2; 8 bases align to TRBD1. CDR3 in amino acids: CASRHSDRDGYTF. As DNA, the CDR3 is TGTGCCAGCAGGCACTCGGACAGGGACGGCTACACCTTC.